This T cell receptor (beta chain) was retrieved from a study of CD8 T cells in ankylosing spondylitis. The study's findings and limits: Reportedly, disease-linked clones are significantly enriched in ankylosing spondylitis patients' matched synovial fluid. About 8 highly homologous variants made up a TCR beta motif, and this motif appeared characteristic of ankylosing spondylitis blood. Previous work reported some of these motif variants in the synovial fluid and blood of reactive arthritis.

Scientists made TCR beta libraries using quantitative 5'-RACE with molecular barcodes. Using its own MiXCR run on the 5' RACE reads, TCRdb lists one record per CDR3 protein. Found here are around 250,000 distinct CDR3 sequences, around 32% of them singletons; the top ten hold approximately 4.6%. The germline gives CDR1 SGHRS, CDR2 YFSETQ. This CDR3 has 15 residues. Trimming cost V 0 bases and J 4 bases, with 11 bases left between them. With regard to this clonotype: Its antigen is still unknown.

The V and J genes are TRBV5-1 and TRBJ2-1; D not certain. This TCR came from a male donor with ankylosing spondylitis or in good health (not recorded which). The specimen sequenced was blood, either unsorted or a sorted T cell fraction (not recorded which). The CDR3 region is CASSLAMTGYNEQFF. The CDR3 DNA is TGCGCCAGCAGCTTGGCGATGACCGGGTACAATGAGCAGTTCTTC. Supplemented by reference TRBV5-1 and TRBJ2-1, the full variable domain reads KAGVTQTPRYLIKTRGQQVTLSCSPISGHRSVSWYQQTPGQGLQFLFEYFSETQRNKGNFPGRFSGRQFSNSRSEMNVSTLELGDSALYLCASSLAMTGYNEQFFGPGTRLTVL.